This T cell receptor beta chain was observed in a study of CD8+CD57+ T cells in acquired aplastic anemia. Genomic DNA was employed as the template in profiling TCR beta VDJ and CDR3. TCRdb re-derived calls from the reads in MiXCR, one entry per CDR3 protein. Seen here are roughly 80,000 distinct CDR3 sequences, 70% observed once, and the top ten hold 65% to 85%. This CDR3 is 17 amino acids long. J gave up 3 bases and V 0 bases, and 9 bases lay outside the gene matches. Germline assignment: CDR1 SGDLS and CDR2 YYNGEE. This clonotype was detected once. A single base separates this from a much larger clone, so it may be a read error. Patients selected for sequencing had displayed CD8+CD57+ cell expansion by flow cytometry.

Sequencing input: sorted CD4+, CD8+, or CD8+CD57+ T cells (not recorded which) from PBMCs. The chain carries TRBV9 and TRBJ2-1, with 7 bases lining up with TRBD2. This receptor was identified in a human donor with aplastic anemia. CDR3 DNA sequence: TGTGCCAGCAGCGTAGACGGGGGGACGGACTGCTACAATGAGCAGTTCTTC. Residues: CASSVDGGTDCYNEQFF. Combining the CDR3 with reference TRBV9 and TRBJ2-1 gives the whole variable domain DSGVTQTPKHLITATGQRVTLRCSPRSGDLSVYWYQQSLDQGLQFLIQYYNGEERAKGNILERFSAQQFPDLHSELNLSSLELGDSALYFCASSVDGGTDCYNEQFFGPGTRLTVL.